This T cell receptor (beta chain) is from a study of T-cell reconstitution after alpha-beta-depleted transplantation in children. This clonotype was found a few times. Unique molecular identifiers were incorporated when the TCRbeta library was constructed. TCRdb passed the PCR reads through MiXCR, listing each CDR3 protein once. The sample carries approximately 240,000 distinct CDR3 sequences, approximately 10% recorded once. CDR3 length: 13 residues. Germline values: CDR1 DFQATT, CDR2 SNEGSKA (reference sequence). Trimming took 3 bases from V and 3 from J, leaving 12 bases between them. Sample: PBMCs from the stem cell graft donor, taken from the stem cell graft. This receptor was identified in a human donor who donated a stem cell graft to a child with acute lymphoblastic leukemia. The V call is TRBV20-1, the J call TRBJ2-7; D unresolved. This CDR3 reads CSASSASFYEQYF. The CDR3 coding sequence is TGCAGTGCTAGTTCTGCGTCTTTCTACGAGCAGTACTTC.